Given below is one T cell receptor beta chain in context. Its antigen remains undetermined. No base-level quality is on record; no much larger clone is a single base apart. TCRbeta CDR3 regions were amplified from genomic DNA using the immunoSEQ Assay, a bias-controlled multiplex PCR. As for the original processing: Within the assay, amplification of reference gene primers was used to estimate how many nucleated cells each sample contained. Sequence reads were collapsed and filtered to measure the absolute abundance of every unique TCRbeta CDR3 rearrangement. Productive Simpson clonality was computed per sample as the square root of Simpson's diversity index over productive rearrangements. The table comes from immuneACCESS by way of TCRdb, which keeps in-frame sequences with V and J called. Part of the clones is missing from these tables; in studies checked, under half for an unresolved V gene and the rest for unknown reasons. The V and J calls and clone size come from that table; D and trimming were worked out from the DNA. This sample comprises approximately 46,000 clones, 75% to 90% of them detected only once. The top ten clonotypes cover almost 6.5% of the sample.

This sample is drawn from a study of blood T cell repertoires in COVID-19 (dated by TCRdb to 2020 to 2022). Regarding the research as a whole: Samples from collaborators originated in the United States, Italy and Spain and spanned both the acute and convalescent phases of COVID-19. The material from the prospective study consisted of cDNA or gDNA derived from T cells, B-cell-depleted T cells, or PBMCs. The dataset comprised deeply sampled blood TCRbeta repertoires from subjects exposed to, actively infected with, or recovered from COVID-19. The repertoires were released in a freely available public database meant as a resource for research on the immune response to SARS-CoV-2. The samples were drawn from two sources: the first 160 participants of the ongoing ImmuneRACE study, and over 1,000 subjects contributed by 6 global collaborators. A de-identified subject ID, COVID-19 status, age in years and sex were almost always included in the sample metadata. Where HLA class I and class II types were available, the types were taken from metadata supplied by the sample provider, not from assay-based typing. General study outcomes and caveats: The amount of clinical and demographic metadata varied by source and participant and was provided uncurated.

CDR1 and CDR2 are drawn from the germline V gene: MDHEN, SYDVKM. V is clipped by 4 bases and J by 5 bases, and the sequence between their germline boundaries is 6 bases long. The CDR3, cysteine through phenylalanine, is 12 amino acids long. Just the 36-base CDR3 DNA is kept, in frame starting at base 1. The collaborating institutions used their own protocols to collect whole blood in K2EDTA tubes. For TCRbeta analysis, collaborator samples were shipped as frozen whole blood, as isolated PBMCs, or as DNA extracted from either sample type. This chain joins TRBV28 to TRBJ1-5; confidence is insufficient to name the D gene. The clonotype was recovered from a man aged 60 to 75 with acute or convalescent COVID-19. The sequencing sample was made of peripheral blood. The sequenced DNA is TGTGCCAGCAGTTCGGTGGATCAGCCCCAGCATTTT. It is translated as CASSSVDQPQHF.